These 10 T cell receptor beta chains were sequenced from one sample in a study of T cell responses to AZD1222 COVID-19 vaccine. TCRdb keeps only in-frame clones here, not all; method: immunoSEQ multiplex PCR. The sample contains 100,000 to 150,000 clones, 94% of which appear only once. The sample consisted of peripheral blood, taken on day 0 of AZD1222 vaccination. These TCRs come from an adult in good health.

This chain uses TRBV4-2 with TRBJ1-1, with D maybe TRBD1 (6 bases). The CDR3 is 15 amino acids. CDR1 and CDR2 from the germline V gene are LGHNA and YNFKEQ. The ends were cut back, 3 bases at V and 5 bases at J, with 16 bases in the middle. The CDR3 sequence is CASSQGQREQTEAFF. DNA for the CDR3: TGTGCCAGCAGCCAGGGACAAAGAGAGCAGACTGAAGCTTTCTTT.

The V gene is TRBV3-1 (or the pseudogene TRBV3-2), the J gene TRBJ2-7, with TRBD2 identical over 11 bases. The germline V gene encodes CDR1 LGHDT and CDR2 YNNKEL (reference sequence). The CDR3 has 17 amino acids. The trim removed 0 bases at V and 2 bases at J, leaving 6 bases unmatched. The CDR3 sequence: CASSQDRLAGGTYEQYF. CDR3 DNA: TGTGCCAGCAGCCAAGATCGGCTAGCGGGGGGAACCTACGAGCAGTACTTC.

The chain recombines TRBV9 with TRBJ2-5; a possible D gene is TRBD1 (6 bases). V shed 3 bases and J shed 5 bases, with 17 bases lying between them. Germline loops: CDR1 SGDLS, CDR2 YYNGEE. The CDR3 has 15 residues. The CDR3 sequence is CASSGEGESPETQYF. The CDR3 coding sequence is TGTGCCAGCAGCGGTGAGGGGGAATCCCCCGAGACCCAGTACTTC. Based on the CDR3 plus reference TRBV9 and TRBJ2-5, the full variable domain is DSGVTQTPKHLITATGQRVTLRCSPRSGDLSVYWYQQSLDQGLQFLIQYYNGEERAKGNILERFSAQQFPDLHSELNLSSLELGDSALYFCASSGEGESPETQYFGPGTRLLVL.

The J gene is TRBJ2-1, the V gene TRBV4-1, with D possibly being TRBD1 (6 bases). Germline V lookup: CDR1 MGHRA, CDR2 YSYEKL. This CDR3 has 17 residues. Between the trimmed V and J ends, which lost 1 base and 0 bases, there was a span of 13 bases. Here the CDR3 DNA reads TGCGCCAGCAGCCAAGTCCCCGACAGGCTCTCCTACAATGAGCAGTTCTTC. Its protein product is CASSQVPDRLSYNEQFF.

The rearrangement uses TRBV5-5 and TRBJ1-4; no firm D call. The germline CDR1 and CDR2 sequences are SGHKS and YYEKEE (reference sequence). This CDR3 has 16 residues. The V gene lost 0 bases and the J gene lost 0 bases, with 9 bases spanning the gap. The CDR3 DNA follows: TGTGCCAGCAGCTTGGTCGGGATAACAACTAATGAAAAACTGTTTTTT. It translates to CASSLVGITTNEKLFF.

This clone has just one count. The J gene is TRBJ1-1, the V gene TRBV5-1, with D tentatively TRBD1 (5 bases). V lost 0 bases to trimming and J lost 2 bases, with 11 bases between them. The CDR3 extends over 15 amino acids. Germline V lookup: CDR1 SGHRS, CDR2 YFSETQ. The CDR3 sequence is CASSLAGGLNTEAFF. The CDR3 DNA reads as TGCGCCAGCAGCTTGGCCGGGGGTCTAAACACTGAAGCTTTCTTT.

The chain uses TRBV5-4 and TRBJ2-7; 8 bases are shared with TRBD1. The germline V gene encodes CDR1 SGHNT and CDR2 YYREEE (reference sequence). This CDR3 is 14 amino acids long. Trimming at V came to 1 base and at J to 0 bases, leaving 0 bases not matched to a gene. In DNA form, the CDR3 reads TGTGCCAGCAGCTTGCAGGGGGCCTCCTACGAGCAGTACTTC. Protein product: CASSLQGASYEQYF.

The chain recombines TRBV19 with TRBJ1-2, with 7 positions matching TRBD1. V lost 6 bases and J lost 4; bases outside the gene matches: 8. This CDR3 spans 14 amino acids. Germline V gene sequence: CDR1 LNHDA, CDR2 SQIVND (reference sequence). The CDR3: CASSRDSPGYGYTF. In DNA form, the CDR3 reads TGTGCCAGTAGCCGGGACAGCCCGGGCTATGGCTACACCTTC.

V gene TRBV28 combines with J gene TRBJ2-2; 7 nucleotides line up with TRBD1. J gave up 4 bases and V 4 bases, and 0 bases lay outside the gene matches. Germline V gene sequence: CDR1 MDHEN, CDR2 SYDVKM. The CDR3 runs to 13 residues. The CDR3 loop is CASSSGGTGELFF. The CDR3 DNA reads as TGTGCCAGCAGTTCAGGGGGCACCGGGGAGCTGTTTTTT.

In DNA, the CDR3 is TGTGCCAGCACATCGGGGGTGGACTATGGCTACACCTTC. Translated: CASTSGVDYGYTF. The V call is TRBV5-5, the J call TRBJ1-2; weak D call: TRBD1 (5 bases). The ends were cut back, 6 bases at V and 3 bases at J, with 12 bases in the middle. This CDR3 is built from 13 residues. The V gene's germline CDR1 is SGHKS and CDR2 YYEKEE (reference sequence).